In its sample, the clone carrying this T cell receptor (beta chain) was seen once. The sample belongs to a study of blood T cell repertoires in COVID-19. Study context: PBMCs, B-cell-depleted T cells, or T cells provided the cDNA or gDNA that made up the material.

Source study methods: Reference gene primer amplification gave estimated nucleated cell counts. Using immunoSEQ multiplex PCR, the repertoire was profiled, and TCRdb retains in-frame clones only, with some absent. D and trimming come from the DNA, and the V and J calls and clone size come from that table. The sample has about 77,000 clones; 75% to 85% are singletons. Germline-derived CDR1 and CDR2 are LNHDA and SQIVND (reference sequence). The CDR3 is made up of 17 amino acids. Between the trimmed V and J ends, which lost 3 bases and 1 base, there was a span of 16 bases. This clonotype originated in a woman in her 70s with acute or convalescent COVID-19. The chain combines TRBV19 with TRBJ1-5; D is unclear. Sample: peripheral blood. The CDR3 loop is CASSIKSGETSNQPQHF. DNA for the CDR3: TGTGCCAGTAGTATTAAATCCGGGGAAACCAGCAATCAGCCCCAGCATTTT.